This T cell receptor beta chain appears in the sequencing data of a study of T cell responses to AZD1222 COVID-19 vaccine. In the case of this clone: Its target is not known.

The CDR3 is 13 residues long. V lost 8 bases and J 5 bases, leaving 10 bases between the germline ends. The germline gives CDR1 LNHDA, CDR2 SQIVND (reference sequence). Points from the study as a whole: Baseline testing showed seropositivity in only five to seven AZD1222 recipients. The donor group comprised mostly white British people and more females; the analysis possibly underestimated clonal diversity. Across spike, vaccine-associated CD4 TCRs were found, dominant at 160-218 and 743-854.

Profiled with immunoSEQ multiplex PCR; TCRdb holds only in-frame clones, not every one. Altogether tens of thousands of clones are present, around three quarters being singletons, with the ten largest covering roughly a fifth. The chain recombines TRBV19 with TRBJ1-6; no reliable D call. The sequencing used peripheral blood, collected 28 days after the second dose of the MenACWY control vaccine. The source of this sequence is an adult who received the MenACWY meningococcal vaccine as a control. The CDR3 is CASAERDNSPLHF. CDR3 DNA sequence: TGTGCCAGTGCAGAGAGGGATAATTCACCCCTCCACTTT.